This record concerns one T cell receptor beta chain sequence. The CDR3 has 13 amino acids. The germline gives CDR1 SNHLY, CDR2 FYNNEI. V lost 8 bases and J lost 6; bases outside the gene matches: 7. The sample is drawn from a study of blood T cell repertoires in COVID-19. For the study at large: COVID-19 samples collected from the United States, Italy and Spain covered acute and convalescent phases. T cells, B-cell-depleted T cells, or PBMCs supplied cDNA or gDNA.

In the source study's methods: Estimated nucleated cell counts came from reference gene primer amplification. The repertoire was sequenced with immunoSEQ multiplex PCR; TCRdb's copy has only in-frame clones and lacks some. That table is the source of V, J and clone size, and D and trimming were worked out from the DNA. The table includes 60,000 to 70,000 clones, roughly nine tenths detected once. This chain links TRBV2 with TRBJ1-5, with 7 bases that match TRBD1. Material: peripheral blood. The sequence was collected from a man aged 50 to 59 with active COVID-19. The CDR3 sequence is CASQGDLGQPQHF. The CDR3 bases are TGTGCCAGCCAGGGGGACCTCGGTCAGCCCCAGCATTTT.